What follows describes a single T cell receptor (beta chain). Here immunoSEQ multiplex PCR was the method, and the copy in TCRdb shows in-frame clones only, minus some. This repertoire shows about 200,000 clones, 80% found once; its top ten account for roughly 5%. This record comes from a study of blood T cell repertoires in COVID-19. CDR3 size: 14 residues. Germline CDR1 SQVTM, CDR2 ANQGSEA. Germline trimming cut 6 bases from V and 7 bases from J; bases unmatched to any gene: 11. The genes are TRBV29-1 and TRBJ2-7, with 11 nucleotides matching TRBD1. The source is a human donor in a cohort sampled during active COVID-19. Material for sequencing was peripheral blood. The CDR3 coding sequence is TGCAGCGTCGCCCCCGGAGGGACAGGGGGGGAGCAGTACTTC. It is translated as CSVAPGGTGGEQYF.